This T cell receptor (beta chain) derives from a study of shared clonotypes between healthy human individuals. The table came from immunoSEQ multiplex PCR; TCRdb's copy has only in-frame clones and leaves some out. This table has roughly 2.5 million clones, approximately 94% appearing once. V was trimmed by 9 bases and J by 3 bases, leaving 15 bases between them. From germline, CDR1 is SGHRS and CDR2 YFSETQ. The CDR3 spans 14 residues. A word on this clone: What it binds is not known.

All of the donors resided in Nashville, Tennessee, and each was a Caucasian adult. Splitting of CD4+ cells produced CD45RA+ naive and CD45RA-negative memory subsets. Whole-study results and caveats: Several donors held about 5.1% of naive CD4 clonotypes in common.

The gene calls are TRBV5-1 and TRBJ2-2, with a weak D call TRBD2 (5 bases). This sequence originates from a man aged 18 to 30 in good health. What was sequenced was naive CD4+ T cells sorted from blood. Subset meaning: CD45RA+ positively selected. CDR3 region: CATREGVHTGELFF. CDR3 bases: TGCGCCACCAGAGAGGGCGTTCACACCGGGGAGCTGTTTTTT.